Reported below is one TCR beta chain. No antigen is known for it. The record originates from a study of vaccination and CD4 T cells after COVID-19. Cultured CD4+ T cells had their DNA profiled by the Oncomine TCR Beta short-read assay. TCRdb reanalysed the PCR reads using MiXCR and keeps one entry per CDR3 protein. There are about 18,000 distinct CDR3 sequences in the sample; roughly 78% occur only once, and over 15% lies in the top ten. Treatment here: approximately 9-day PBMC culture with coronavirus spike peptide pools or control peptides (ViraFEST assay). Germline values: CDR1 ENHRY, CDR2 SYGVKD. The germline V and J ends were trimmed by 8 bases and 5 bases, with 6 bases remaining between them. The CDR3 has 10 amino acids.

The genes are TRBV10-3 and TRBJ1-2; D gene uncertain. Material: CD4+ T cells from blood, cultured in vitro, obtained after SARS-CoV-2 vaccination. The clonotype was recovered from a human donor who received a COVID-19 vaccine. Here the CDR3 reads CAIGQYGYTF. The DNA for the CDR3 is TGTGCCATCGGTCAATATGGCTACACCTTC.